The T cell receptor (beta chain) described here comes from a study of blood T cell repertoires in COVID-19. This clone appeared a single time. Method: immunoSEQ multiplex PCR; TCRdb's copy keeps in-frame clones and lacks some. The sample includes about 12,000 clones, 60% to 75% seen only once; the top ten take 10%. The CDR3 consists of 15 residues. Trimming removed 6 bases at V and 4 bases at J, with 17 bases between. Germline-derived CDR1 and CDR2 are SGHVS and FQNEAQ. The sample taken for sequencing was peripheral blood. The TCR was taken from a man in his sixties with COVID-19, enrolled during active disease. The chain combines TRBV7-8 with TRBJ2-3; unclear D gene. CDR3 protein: CASSWVSYGSDTQYF. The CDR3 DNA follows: TGTGCCAGCAGTTGGGTTTCTTACGGGTCAGATACGCAGTATTTT.